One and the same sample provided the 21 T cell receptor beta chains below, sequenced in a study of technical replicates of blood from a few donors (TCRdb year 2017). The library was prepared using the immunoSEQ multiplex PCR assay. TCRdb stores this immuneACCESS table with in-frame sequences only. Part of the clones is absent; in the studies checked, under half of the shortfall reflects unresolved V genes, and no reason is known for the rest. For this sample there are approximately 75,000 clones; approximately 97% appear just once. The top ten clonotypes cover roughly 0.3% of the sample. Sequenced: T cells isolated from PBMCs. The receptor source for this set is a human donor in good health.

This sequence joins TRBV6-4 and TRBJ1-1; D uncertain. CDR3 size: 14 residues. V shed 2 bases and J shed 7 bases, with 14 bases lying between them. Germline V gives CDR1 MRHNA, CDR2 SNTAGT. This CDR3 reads CASSDVHKSGEAFF. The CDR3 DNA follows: TGTGCCAGCAGTGACGTACATAAAAGCGGTGAAGCTTTCTTT.

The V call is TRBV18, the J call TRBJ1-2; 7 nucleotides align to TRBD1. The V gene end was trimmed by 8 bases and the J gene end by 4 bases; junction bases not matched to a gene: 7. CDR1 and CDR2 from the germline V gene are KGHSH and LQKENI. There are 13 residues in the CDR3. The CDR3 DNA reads TGTGCCAGCACCGGGGACAGCCTCTATGGCTACACCTTC. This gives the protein CASTGDSLYGYTF.

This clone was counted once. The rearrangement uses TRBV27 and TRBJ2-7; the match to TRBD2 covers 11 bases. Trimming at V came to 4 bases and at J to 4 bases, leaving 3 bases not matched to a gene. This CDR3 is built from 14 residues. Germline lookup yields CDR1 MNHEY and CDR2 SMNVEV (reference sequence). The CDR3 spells CASSWGTSGYEQYF. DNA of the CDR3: TGTGCCAGCAGTTGGGGGACTAGCGGATACGAGCAGTACTTC.

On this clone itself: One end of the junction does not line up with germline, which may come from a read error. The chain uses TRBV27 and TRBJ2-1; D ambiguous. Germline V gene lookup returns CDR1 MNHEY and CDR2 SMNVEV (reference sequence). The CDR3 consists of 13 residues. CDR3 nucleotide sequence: TGTGCAAGCAGCGAACAGACATACAATGAGCAGTTCTTC. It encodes CASSEQTYNEQFF.

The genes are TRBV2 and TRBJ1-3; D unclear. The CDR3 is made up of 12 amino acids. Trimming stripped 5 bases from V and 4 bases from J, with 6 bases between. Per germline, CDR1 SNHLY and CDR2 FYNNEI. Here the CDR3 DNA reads TGTGCCAGCAGTTCTCCGGGAAACACCATATATTTT. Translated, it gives CASSSPGNTIYF.

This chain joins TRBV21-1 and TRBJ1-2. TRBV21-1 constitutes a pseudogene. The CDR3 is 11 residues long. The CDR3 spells CASSPEEGYTF. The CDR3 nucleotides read TGTGCCAGCAGCCCCGAGGAGGGCTACACCTTC.

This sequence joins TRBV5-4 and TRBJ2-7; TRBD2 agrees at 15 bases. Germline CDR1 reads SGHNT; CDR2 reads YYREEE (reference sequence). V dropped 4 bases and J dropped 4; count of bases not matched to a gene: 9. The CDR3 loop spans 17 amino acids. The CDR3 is CASSLPGLAGGRYEQYF. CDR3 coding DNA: TGTGCCAGCAGCCTACCGGGACTAGCGGGAGGACGGTACGAGCAGTACTTC.

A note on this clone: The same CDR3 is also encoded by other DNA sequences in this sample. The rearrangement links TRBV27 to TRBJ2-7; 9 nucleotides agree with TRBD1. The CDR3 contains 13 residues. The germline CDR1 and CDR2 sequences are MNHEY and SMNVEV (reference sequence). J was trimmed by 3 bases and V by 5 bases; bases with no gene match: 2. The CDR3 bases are TGTGCCAGCAGTCCGGGACAGGGCTACGAGCAGTACTTC. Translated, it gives CASSPGQGYEQYF.

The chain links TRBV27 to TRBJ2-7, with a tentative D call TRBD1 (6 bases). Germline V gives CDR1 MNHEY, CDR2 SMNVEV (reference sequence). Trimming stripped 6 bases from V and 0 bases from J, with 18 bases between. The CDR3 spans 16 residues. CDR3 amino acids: CASRGEKEDSSYEQYF. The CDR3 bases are TGTGCCAGCAGGGGGGAGAAGGAGGACAGCTCCTACGAGCAGTACTTC.

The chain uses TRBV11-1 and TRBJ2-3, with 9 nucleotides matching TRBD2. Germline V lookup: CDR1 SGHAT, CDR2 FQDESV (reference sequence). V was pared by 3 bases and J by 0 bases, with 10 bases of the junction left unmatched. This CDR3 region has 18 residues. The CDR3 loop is CASSFLAGDLSSTDTQYF. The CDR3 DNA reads TGTGCCAGCAGCTTCTTAGCGGGGGACCTCTCTAGCACAGATACGCAGTATTTT. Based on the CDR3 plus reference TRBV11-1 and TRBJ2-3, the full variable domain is EAEVAQSPRYKITEKSQAVAFWCDPISGHATLYWYRQILGQGPELLVQFQDESVVDDSQLPKDRFSAERLKGVDSTLKIQPAELGDSAMYLCASSFLAGDLSSTDTQYFGPGTRLTVL.

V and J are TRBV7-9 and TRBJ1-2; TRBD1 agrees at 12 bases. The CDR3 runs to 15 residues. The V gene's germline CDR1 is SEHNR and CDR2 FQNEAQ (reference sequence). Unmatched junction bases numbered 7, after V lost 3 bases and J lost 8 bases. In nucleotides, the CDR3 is TGTGCCAGCAGCTTCGGGACAGGGGGCTTCTGGGGCTACACCTTC. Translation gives CASSFGTGGFWGYTF. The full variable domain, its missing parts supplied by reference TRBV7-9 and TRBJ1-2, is DTGVSQNPRHKITKRGQNVTFRCDPISEHNRLYWYRQTLGQGPEFLTYFQNEAQLEKSRLLSDRFSAERPKGSFSTLEIQRTEQGDSAMYLCASSFGTGGFWGYTFGSGTRLTVV.

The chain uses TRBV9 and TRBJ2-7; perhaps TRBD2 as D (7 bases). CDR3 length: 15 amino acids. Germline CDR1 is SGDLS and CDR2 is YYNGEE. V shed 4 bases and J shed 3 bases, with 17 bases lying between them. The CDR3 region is CASSLGGGSLYEQYF. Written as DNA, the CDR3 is TGTGCCAGCAGCCTGGGGGGCGGGAGTCTCTACGAGCAGTACTTC.

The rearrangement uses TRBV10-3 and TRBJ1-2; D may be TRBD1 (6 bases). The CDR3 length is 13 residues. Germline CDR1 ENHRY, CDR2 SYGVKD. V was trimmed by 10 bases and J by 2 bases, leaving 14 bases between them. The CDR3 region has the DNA TGTGCCACCACGACAGGCGAAAACTATGGCTACACCTTC. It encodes CATTTGENYGYTF.

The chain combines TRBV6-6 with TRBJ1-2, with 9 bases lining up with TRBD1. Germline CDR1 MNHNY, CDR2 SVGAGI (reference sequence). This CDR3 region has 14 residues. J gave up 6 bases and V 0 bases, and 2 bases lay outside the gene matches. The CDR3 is CASSYSQGADGYTF. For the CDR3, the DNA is TGTGCCAGCAGTTACTCACAGGGGGCGGATGGCTACACCTTC.

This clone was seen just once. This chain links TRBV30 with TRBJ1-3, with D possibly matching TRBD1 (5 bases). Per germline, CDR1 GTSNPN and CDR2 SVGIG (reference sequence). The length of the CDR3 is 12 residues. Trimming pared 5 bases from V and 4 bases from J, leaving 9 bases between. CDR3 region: CAWGPGGNTIYF. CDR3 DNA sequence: TGTGCCTGGGGTCCAGGGGGAAACACCATATATTTT. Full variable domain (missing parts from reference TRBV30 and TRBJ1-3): SQTIHQWPATLVQPVGSPLSLECTVEGTSNPNLYWYRQAAGRGLQLLFYSVGIGQISSEVPQNLSASRPQDRQFILSSKKLLLSDSGFYLCAWGPGGNTIYFGEGSWLTVV.

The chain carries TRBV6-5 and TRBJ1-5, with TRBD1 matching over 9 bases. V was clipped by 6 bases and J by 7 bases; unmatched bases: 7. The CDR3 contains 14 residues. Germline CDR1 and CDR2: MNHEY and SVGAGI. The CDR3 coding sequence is TGTGCCAGCAGGGGGACAGGGACGGGACAGCCCCAGCATTTT. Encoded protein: CASRGTGTGQPQHF.

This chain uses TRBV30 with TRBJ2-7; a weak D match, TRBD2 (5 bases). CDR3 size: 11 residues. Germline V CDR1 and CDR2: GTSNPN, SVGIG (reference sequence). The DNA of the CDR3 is TGTGCTTGGGCCGGGGTCTACGAGCAGTACTTC. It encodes CAWAGVYEQYF. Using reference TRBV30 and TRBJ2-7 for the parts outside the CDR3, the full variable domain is SQTIHQWPATLVQPVGSPLSLECTVEGTSNPNLYWYRQAAGRGLQLLFYSVGIGQISSEVPQNLSASRPQDRQFILSSKKLLLSDSGFYLCAWAGVYEQYFGPGTRLTVT.

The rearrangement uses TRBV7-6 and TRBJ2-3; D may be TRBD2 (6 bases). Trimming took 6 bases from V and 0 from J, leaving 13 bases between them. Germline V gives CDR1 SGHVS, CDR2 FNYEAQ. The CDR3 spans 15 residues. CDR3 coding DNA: TGTGCCAGCAGTAGGACGGGACTTAGCACAGATACGCAGTATTTT. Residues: CASSRTGLSTDTQYF.

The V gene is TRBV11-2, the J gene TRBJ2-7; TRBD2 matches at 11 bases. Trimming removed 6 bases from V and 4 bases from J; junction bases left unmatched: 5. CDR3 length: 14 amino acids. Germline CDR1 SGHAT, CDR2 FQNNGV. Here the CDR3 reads CASSYTSGRYEQYF. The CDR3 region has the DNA TGTGCCAGCAGTTATACTAGCGGGAGATACGAGCAGTACTTC.

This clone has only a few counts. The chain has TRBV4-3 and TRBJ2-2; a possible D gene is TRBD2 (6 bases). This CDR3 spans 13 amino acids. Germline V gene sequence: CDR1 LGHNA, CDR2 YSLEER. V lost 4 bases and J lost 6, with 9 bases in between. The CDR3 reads CASSRSSAGELFF. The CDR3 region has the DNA TGCGCCAGCAGCCGGTCTAGCGCCGGGGAGCTGTTTTTT.

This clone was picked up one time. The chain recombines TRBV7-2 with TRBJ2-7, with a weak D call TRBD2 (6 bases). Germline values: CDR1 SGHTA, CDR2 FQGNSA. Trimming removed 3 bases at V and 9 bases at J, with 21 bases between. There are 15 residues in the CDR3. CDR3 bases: TGTGCCAGCAGCTTGTTCAACCAGGAGGGTGGGAGGCAGTACTTC. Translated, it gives CASSLFNQEGGRQYF. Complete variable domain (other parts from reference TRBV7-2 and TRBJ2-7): GAGVSQSPSNKVTEKGKDVELRCDPISGHTALYWYRQSLGQGLEFLIYFQGNSAPDKSGLPSDRFSAERTGGSVSTLTIQRTQQEDSAVYLCASSLFNQEGGRQYFGPGTRLTVT.